This is a list of T cell receptor beta chains from one sample in a study of blood T cells in healthy people across ages. TCRdb called the 5' RACE reads again in MiXCR, with one record for every CDR3 protein. The data show more than 550,000 distinct CDR3 sequences, with around a fifth seen just once and roughly 22% held by the top ten. Sequencing input: blood. The receptor set was obtained from a man in his 70s in good health. CDR3s include the opening cysteine and the closing phenylalanine or tryptophan. A D gene is named only where the DNA matches it firmly. Only some rows state a clone size, as once, few, many or a class for expanded clones.

cdr3_nt: TGTGCCAGCAGTTTATTTGGACTAGCGGGGGGTGGTCCGCACAATGAGCAGTTCTTC
cdr3_aa: CASSLFGLAGGGPHNEQFF
v_call: TRBV27
j_call: TRBJ2-1
clone_size: NA
d_call: TRBD2

cdr3_nt: TGTGCCAGCAGTTTAGCTCCAGAGACCCAGTACTTC
cdr3_aa: CASSLAPETQYF
v_call: TRBV12-3/TRBV12-4
j_call: TRBJ2-5
clone_size: many
d_call: NA

cdr3_nt: TGTGCCAGCAGACCTTCTAGCGGGAGAGGCAATGAGCAGTTCTTC
cdr3_aa: CASRPSSGRGNEQFF
v_call: TRBV6-2/TRBV6-3
j_call: TRBJ2-1
clone_size: NA
d_call: TRBD2

cdr3_nt: TGTGCCTGGAATAGACTAGCGGGAATAGAGACCCAGTACTTC
cdr3_aa: CAWNRLAGIETQYF
v_call: TRBV30
j_call: TRBJ2-5
clone_size: NA
d_call: TRBD2

cdr3_nt: TGTGCCAGCAGCTACAGACGACAGGGGCCAGGGGAAGCTTTCTTT
cdr3_aa: CASSYRRQGPGEAFF
v_call: TRBV6-2/TRBV6-3
j_call: TRBJ1-1
clone_size: few
d_call: TRBD1

cdr3_nt: TGTGCCAGCGTCCGTAGCCCCCAAGAGACCCAGTACTTC
cdr3_aa: CASVRSPQETQYF
v_call: TRBV6-6
j_call: TRBJ2-5
clone_size: few
d_call: NA

cdr3_nt: TGCAGCGTTGAAGTCAGGGGACAGGGAGGCACTGAAGCTTTCTTT
cdr3_aa: CSVEVRGQGGTEAFF
v_call: TRBV29-1
j_call: TRBJ1-1
clone_size: few
d_call: TRBD1

cdr3_nt: TGTGCCAGGGAGAAGGGGGCCGAAACCTACGAGCAGTACTTC
cdr3_aa: CAREKGAETYEQYF
v_call: TRBV6-5
j_call: TRBJ2-7
clone_size: few
d_call: TRBD1

cdr3_nt: TGTGCCAGCTCACTACAGGACTCTGGGGCCAACGCCCTGACTTTC
cdr3_aa: CASSLQDSGANALTF
v_call: TRBV18
j_call: TRBJ2-6
clone_size: few
d_call: NA

cdr3_nt: TGTGCCAGCAGTTTATTAGGAGCGGGAATCGCAGATACGCAGTATTTT
cdr3_aa: CASSLLGAGIADTQYF
v_call: TRBV28
j_call: TRBJ2-3
clone_size: NA
d_call: TRBD2

cdr3_nt: TGTGCCAGCAGCGCTAGACCGAGCTCCTACAATGAGCAGTTCTTC
cdr3_aa: CASSARPSSYNEQFF
v_call: TRBV11-2
j_call: TRBJ2-1
clone_size: few
d_call: NA

cdr3_nt: TGTGCCAGCAGTTTATCTCCAGCTACGAACACTGAAGCTTTCTTT
cdr3_aa: CASSLSPATNTEAFF
v_call: TRBV28
j_call: TRBJ1-1
clone_size: NA
d_call: NA

cdr3_nt: TGCGCCAGCAGCCCGCGGGGGCTCGTAGGAGGTAGCACAGATACGCAGTATTTT
cdr3_aa: CASSPRGLVGGSTDTQYF
v_call: TRBV5-1
j_call: TRBJ2-3
clone_size: NA
d_call: NA

cdr3_nt: TGCAGCGTAGGGGGGGCAGCCGAAGCTTTCTTT
cdr3_aa: CSVGGAAEAFF
v_call: TRBV29-1
j_call: TRBJ1-1
clone_size: NA
d_call: NA

cdr3_nt: TGTGCCAGCAGTCAACTCAGGGACACTGGAAACACCATATATTTT
cdr3_aa: CASSQLRDTGNTIYF
v_call: TRBV12-3/TRBV12-4
j_call: TRBJ1-3
clone_size: NA
d_call: NA

cdr3_nt: TGTGCCATCAGTGATGGTGGGAGGGCCGCAGATACGCAGTATTTT
cdr3_aa: CAISDGGRAADTQYF
v_call: TRBV10-3
j_call: TRBJ2-3
clone_size: NA
d_call: TRBD2

cdr3_nt: TGCAGTGCTAGACTTTGGACAGCCGATAGAAACACCATATATTTT
cdr3_aa: CSARLWTADRNTIYF
v_call: TRBV20-1
j_call: TRBJ1-3
clone_size: NA
d_call: NA

cdr3_nt: TGTGCCAGCAGTTTAAATTTCGGGACGGGGGCTAGCACAGATACGCAGTATTTT
cdr3_aa: CASSLNFGTGASTDTQYF
v_call: TRBV28
j_call: TRBJ2-3
clone_size: few
d_call: NA

cdr3_nt: TGTGCCAGTAGTATAGTAGTGAACACTGAAGCTTTCTTT
cdr3_aa: CASSIVVNTEAFF
v_call: TRBV19
j_call: TRBJ1-1
clone_size: NA
d_call: NA

cdr3_nt: TGTGCCACCAGTGATACGCAGGGTCGCTACTACAATGAGCAGTTCTTC
cdr3_aa: CATSDTQGRYYNEQFF
v_call: TRBV24-1
j_call: TRBJ2-1
clone_size: many
d_call: NA

cdr3_nt: TGTGCCAGCAGCCTCGGGACCGCCGAAGATACGCAGTATTTT
cdr3_aa: CASSLGTAEDTQYF
v_call: TRBV11-2
j_call: TRBJ2-3
clone_size: NA
d_call: NA

cdr3_nt: TGTGCCAGCTCCCCAGAGCTGGGATGGGGACAGCCCCAGCATTTT
cdr3_aa: CASSPELGWGQPQHF
v_call: TRBV18
j_call: TRBJ1-5
clone_size: NA
d_call: NA

cdr3_nt: TGTGCCAGCAGTTTAGCGTGGGGGCAGTTACAAGAGACCCAGTACTTC
cdr3_aa: CASSLAWGQLQETQYF
v_call: TRBV12-3/TRBV12-4
j_call: TRBJ2-5
clone_size: few
d_call: NA